These 26 T cell receptor beta chains originate from one sample sequenced in a study of T-cell memory formation after mild COVID-19. TCRdb independently ran MiXCR on the 5' RACE reads; one entry per CDR3 protein. The sample shows 550,000 to 600,000 distinct CDR3 sequences, approximately 15% of them seen only once. Sequencing input: PBMCs or a T cell subset sorted from them (not recorded which). The receptors shown here come from an adult woman who had mild COVID-19 (a few samples of this study predate the infection). Cell type and time point are not known.

There are a few counts of this clonotype. The chain is built from TRBV3-1 and TRBJ2-1, with D tentatively TRBD2 (6 bases). This CDR3 is 13 amino acids long. V dropped 0 bases and J dropped 7 bases, with 7 bases sitting between them. Germline lookup yields CDR1 LGHDT and CDR2 YNNKEL (reference sequence). DNA of the CDR3: TGTGCCAGCAGCCAAGAGACTAGGAATGAGCAGTTCTTC. Translated: CASSQETRNEQFF.

The chain joins TRBV30 to TRBJ2-1, with 8 bases that match TRBD2. Germline values: CDR1 GTSNPN, CDR2 SVGIG (reference sequence). There are 16 residues in the CDR3. V lost 0 bases, J lost 4 bases, and 8 bases stayed unmatched. CDR3 DNA: TGTGCCTGGAGTGTGGGACCGGGACTAGATTACAATGAGCAGTTCTTC. It codes for CAWSVGPGLDYNEQFF.

This clonotype was picked up a small number of times. The chain employs TRBV6-2 or TRBV6-3 and TRBJ1-1, with D possibly TRBD1 on 5 matching bases. V was clipped by 5 bases and J by 5 bases, with 18 bases between them. The length of the CDR3 is 15 residues. Germline V gene lookup returns CDR1 MNHEY and CDR2 SVGEGT. CDR3 in amino acids: CASSMGLGYITEAFF. For the CDR3, the DNA is TGTGCCAGCAGTATGGGACTGGGCTATATTACTGAAGCTTTCTTT.

The chain carries TRBV7-9 and TRBJ1-1; tentative D call: TRBD1 (6 bases). The CDR3 length is 13 residues. Deletions cut 1 base from V and 11 bases from J, with 14 bases between. CDR1 and CDR2 (germline): SEHNR, FQNEAQ (reference sequence). The CDR3 sequence: CASSLVLGAGAFF. As DNA, the CDR3 is TGTGCCAGCAGCTTAGTTTTGGGGGCCGGCGCTTTCTTT.

In its sample, this clonotype was seen many times. The V gene is TRBV7-8, the J gene TRBJ1-5; possible D gene TRBD1, 6 bases. Trimming shortened V by 8 bases and J by 4 bases, and 12 bases separated the two germline ends. In germline, CDR1 is SGHVS, CDR2 FQNEAQ. The CDR3 totals 13 residues. DNA for the CDR3: TGTGCCAGCCGGAAGGGGGGGAATCAGCCCCAGCATTTT. It specifies CASRKGGNQPQHF.

This clonotype turned up a few times. V gene TRBV5-1 combines with J gene TRBJ2-5; 13 positions match TRBD2. From germline, CDR1 is SGHRS and CDR2 YFSETQ. The V segment lost 6 bases and the J segment 1 base; nucleotides outside the gene matches: 3. The CDR3 runs 15 residues. In nucleotides, the CDR3 is TGCGCCAGCACACTAGCGGGAGGGCGCCAAGAGACCCAGTACTTC. Translating gives CASTLAGGRQETQYF.

This chain connects TRBV7-2 to TRBJ1-3; D is unclear. Germline V gene sequence: CDR1 SGHTA, CDR2 FQGNSA. The CDR3 sequence is 15 residues long. V lost 2 bases and J lost 0, with 8 bases in between. CDR3 in amino acids: CASSLLSNSGNTIYF. Written as DNA, the CDR3 is TGTGCCAGCAGCTTACTAAGTAACTCTGGAAACACCATATATTTT.

This clonotype was seen more than once but under ten times. Here the CDR3 DNA reads TGTGCCAGCAGCGCACACACCGGCAATGAGCAGTTCTTC. This encodes CASSAHTGNEQFF. V usage is TRBV9 and J usage is TRBJ2-1; no definite D call. The CDR3 consists of 13 residues. V was cut by 3 bases and J by 6 bases, with 10 bases left in between. The V gene's germline CDR1 is SGDLS and CDR2 YYNGEE. The full variable domain, completed using reference TRBV9 and TRBJ2-1, is DSGVTQTPKHLITATGQRVTLRCSPRSGDLSVYWYQQSLDQGLQFLIQYYNGEERAKGNILERFSAQQFPDLHSELNLSSLELGDSALYFCASSAHTGNEQFFGPGTRLTVL.

This chain connects TRBV19 to TRBJ2-5; tentatively, D is TRBD2 (5 bases). Trimming left V 8 bases short and J 2 bases short, with 6 bases between. This CDR3 has 11 amino acids. Germline V gene lookup returns CDR1 LNHDA and CDR2 SQIVND (reference sequence). CDR3 amino acids: CASGEQETQYF. CDR3 DNA: TGTGCCAGTGGGGAGCAAGAGACCCAGTACTTC. Combining the CDR3 with reference TRBV19 and TRBJ2-5 gives the whole variable domain DGGITQSPKYLFRKEGQNVTLSCEQNLNHDAMYWYRQDPGQGLRLIYYSQIVNDFQKGDIAEGYSVSREKKESFPLTVTSAQKNPTAFYLCASGEQETQYFGPGTRLLVL.

The chain employs TRBV12-3 or TRBV12-4 and TRBJ1-1; D not resolved. V lost 5 bases, J lost 6 bases, and 10 bases lay in between. This CDR3 has 12 residues. This chain's CDR3 is CASSTGLSEAFF. CDR3 DNA sequence: TGTGCCAGCAGTACCGGGCTGTCTGAAGCTTTCTTT.

Many counts were recorded for this clonotype. The CDR3 DNA follows: TGCGCCAGCAGCTTGGCCCTGCAGGGGCGCGGGCAGTTCTTC. Protein sequence: CASSLALQGRGQFF. The chain couples TRBV5-1 to TRBJ2-1, with TRBD1 as a possible D gene (6 bases). Trimming left V 0 bases short and J 12 bases short, with 16 bases between. Germline CDR1 is SGHRS and CDR2 is YFSETQ. This CDR3 is 14 amino acids long.

The V and J genes are TRBV6-5 and TRBJ2-1; 10 bases line up with TRBD2. Germline V gene sequence: CDR1 MNHEY, CDR2 SVGAGI. The CDR3 has 15 amino acids. With 2 bases clipped from V and 6 bases from J, the junction kept 4 bases outside the gene matches. CDR3 coding DNA: TGTGCCAGCAGTTACCGGAGCGGGGGGGCCAATGAGCAGTTCTTC. It is translated as CASSYRSGGANEQFF.

This clonotype occurred a few times. The CDR3 DNA reads TGTGCCTGGAGTGCCCCGGGACTAGCGGGGGGGCGAAGCAAAAACATTCAGTACTTC. Protein sequence: CAWSAPGLAGGRSKNIQYF. V and J are TRBV30 and TRBJ2-4; 16 bases match TRBD2. Germline CDR1 GTSNPN, CDR2 SVGIG (reference sequence). Trimming took 1 base from V and 3 from J; bases not matched to a gene: 9. The CDR3 sequence is 19 residues long.

There are a few counts of this clonotype. Here the CDR3 DNA reads TGTGCCAGCAGCTTTAGGGACACGAACACTGAAGCTTTCTTT. Its translation is CASSFRDTNTEAFF. The V and J genes are TRBV5-6 and TRBJ1-1; D may be TRBD1 (6 bases). The V end was cut by 2 bases, the J end by 1 base, with 9 bases between. Germline lookup yields CDR1 SGHDT and CDR2 YYEEEE. This CDR3 region has 14 residues. The full variable domain, with the rest looked up from reference TRBV5-6 and TRBJ1-1, is DAGVTQSPTHLIKTRGQQVTLRCSPKSGHDTVSWYQQALGQGPQFIFQYYEEEERQRGNFPDRFSGHQFPNYSSELNVNALLLGDSALYLCASSFRDTNTEAFFGQGTRLTVV.

This clonotype has more than one count but fewer than ten. The rearrangement links TRBV7-9 to TRBJ1-2, with TRBD1 matching 9 bases. The germline V gene has CDR1 SEHNR and CDR2 FQNEAQ (reference sequence). The CDR3 is 18 amino acids. V was clipped by 5 bases and J by 6 bases; unmatched bases: 19. CDR3 sequence: CASSTSTGDRVSADGYTF. For the CDR3, the DNA is TGTGCCAGCAGCACATCGACCGGGGACAGGGTATCAGCGGATGGCTACACCTTC.

This clonotype was seen only a few times. This chain uses TRBV21-1 with TRBJ1-2; TRBD1, the D gene given by the table, was not confirmed from the DNA. TRBV21-1 counts as a pseudogene. This CDR3 is built from 13 residues. CDR3 bases: TGTGCCAGCAGTCCCTCAGGGACGAGGGGCTACACCTTC. Amino acid sequence: CASSPSGTRGYTF.

V gene TRBV12-3 or TRBV12-4 combines with J gene TRBJ2-7; D gene unclear. Between the trimmed V and J ends, which lost 4 bases and 6 bases, there was a span of 7 bases. This CDR3 contains 11 residues. As DNA, the CDR3 is TGTGCCAGCAGTTCGCGGACCGAGCAGTACTTC. Protein sequence: CASSSRTEQYF.

The gene calls are TRBV5-5 and TRBJ1-1, with no clear D. This CDR3 spans 13 amino acids. The V gene lost 3 bases and the J gene lost 4 bases, with 10 bases spanning the gap. Germline CDR1 reads SGHKS; CDR2 reads YYEKEE (reference sequence). The CDR3 DNA sequence: TGTGCCAGCAGCTCGGTGGGGTTCACTGAAGCTTTCTTT. Protein product: CASSSVGFTEAFF.

This rearrangement joins TRBV12-3 or TRBV12-4 to TRBJ1-1; the D gene is possibly TRBD1 (5 bases). The CDR3 totals 11 residues. Trimming pared 3 bases from V and 11 bases from J, leaving 10 bases between. The CDR3 DNA sequence: TGTGCCAGCAGTTTCGGGGGAAGGGCTTTCTTT. Translating gives CASSFGGRAFF.

This clonotype was seen repeatedly, ten times or more. The rearrangement joins TRBV20-1 to TRBJ2-2, with 8 bases fitting TRBD2. CDR1 is DFQATT and CDR2 is SNEGSKA in the germline V gene (reference sequence). The CDR3 consists of 16 residues. The ends lost 6 bases at V and 8 bases at J; junction bases unmatched: 17. CDR3 bases: TGCAGTGCCTCCCCGGCGGGTGCGCGGGGGGTTGGGGAGCTGTTTTTT. Its protein product is CSASPAGARGVGELFF.

V usage is TRBV4-3 and J usage is TRBJ1-1, with a possible D match to TRBD1 (6 bases). The CDR3 is made up of 13 amino acids. The V and J ends lost 1 base and 11 bases respectively, with 14 bases between them. Germline V lookup: CDR1 LGHNA, CDR2 YSLEER. CDR3 sequence: CASSQARARGAFF. The CDR3 DNA is TGCGCCAGCAGCCAAGCGAGGGCTAGGGGGGCTTTCTTT.

The V gene is TRBV6-6, the J gene TRBJ2-7, with 14 bases matching TRBD2. V lost 6 bases and J lost 5; bases outside the gene matches: 12. The CDR3 extends over 17 amino acids. Per the germline V gene, CDR1 is MNHNY and CDR2 is SVGAGI (reference sequence). For the CDR3, the DNA is TGTGCCAGCAGGGAAACCGGGACTAGCGGGAGAAGCCACGAGCAGTACTTC. This gives the protein CASRETGTSGRSHEQYF.

This clonotype was seen only a few times. The rearrangement uses TRBV5-6 and TRBJ2-3, with D possibly being TRBD2 (6 bases). The CDR3 is 16 amino acids. Per the germline V gene, CDR1 is SGHDT and CDR2 is YYEEEE. Trimming took off 0 bases at V and 0 bases at J, with 11 bases between the two ends. CDR3 nucleotides: TGTGCCAGCAGCTTGGCGAAACGGGGGAGCACAGATACGCAGTATTTT. Translated, it gives CASSLAKRGSTDTQYF.

The sample holds a few counts of this clonotype. The chain links TRBV6-5 to TRBJ2-2, with a weak D call TRBD1 (6 bases). The V end lost 6 bases, the J end lost 6 bases, and 14 bases lay between the germline ends. The germline CDR1 and CDR2 sequences are MNHEY and SVGAGI. The CDR3 is 14 amino acids. The CDR3 sequence is CASRSGVVSGELFF. The CDR3 nucleotides are TGTGCCAGCAGGTCAGGGGTAGTCTCCGGGGAGCTGTTTTTT.

A few counts support this clonotype. The rearrangement uses TRBV7-2 and TRBJ2-2, with 8 bases matching TRBD1. The germline V gene encodes CDR1 SGHTA and CDR2 FQGNSA. There are 15 residues in the CDR3. V shed 5 bases and J 0 bases; nucleotides not matched to a gene: 2. The CDR3 sequence is CASSQDRANTGELFF. CDR3 bases: TGTGCCAGCAGCCAGGACAGGGCGAACACCGGGGAGCTGTTTTTT.

This clonotype was observed a few times. The chain joins TRBV12-3 or TRBV12-4 to TRBJ2-1; D is perhaps TRBD1 (5 bases). CDR3 length: 14 residues. V dropped 6 bases and J dropped 1 base, with 10 bases sitting between them. CDR3 region: CASSQTASYNEQFF. DNA of the CDR3: TGTGCCAGCAGCCAGACAGCTTCCTACAATGAGCAGTTCTTC.